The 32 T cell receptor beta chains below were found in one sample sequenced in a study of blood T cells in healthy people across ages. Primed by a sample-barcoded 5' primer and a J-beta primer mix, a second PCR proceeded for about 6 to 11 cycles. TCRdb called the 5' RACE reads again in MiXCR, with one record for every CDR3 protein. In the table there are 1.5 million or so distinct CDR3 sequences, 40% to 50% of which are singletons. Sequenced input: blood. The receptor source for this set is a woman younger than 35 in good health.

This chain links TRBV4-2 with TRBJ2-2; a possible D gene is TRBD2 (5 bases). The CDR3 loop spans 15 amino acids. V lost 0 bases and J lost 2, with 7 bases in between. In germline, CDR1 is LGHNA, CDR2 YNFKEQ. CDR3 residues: CASSQEDYNTGELFF. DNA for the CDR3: TGTGCCAGCAGCCAAGAAGACTACAACACCGGGGAGCTGTTTTTT.

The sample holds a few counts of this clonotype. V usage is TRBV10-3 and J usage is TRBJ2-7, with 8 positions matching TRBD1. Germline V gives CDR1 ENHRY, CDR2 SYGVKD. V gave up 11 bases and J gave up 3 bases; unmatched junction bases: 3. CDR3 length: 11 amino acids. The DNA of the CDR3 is TGTGCCGTACAGGGGGACTACGAGCAGTACTTC. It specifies CAVQGDYEQYF.

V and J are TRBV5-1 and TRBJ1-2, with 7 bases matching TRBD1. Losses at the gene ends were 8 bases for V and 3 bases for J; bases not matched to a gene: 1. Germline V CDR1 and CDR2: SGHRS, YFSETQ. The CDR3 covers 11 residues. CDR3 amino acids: CASGTDYGYTF. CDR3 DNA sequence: TGCGCCAGTGGGACAGACTATGGCTACACCTTC.

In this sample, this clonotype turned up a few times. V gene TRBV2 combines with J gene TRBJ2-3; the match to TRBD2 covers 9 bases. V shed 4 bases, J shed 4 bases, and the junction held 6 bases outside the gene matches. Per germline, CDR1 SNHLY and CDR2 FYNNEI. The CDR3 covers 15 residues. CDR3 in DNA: TGTGCCAGCAGTGCCCGGACTAGCGCGGCAGATACGCAGTATTTT. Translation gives CASSARTSAADTQYF.

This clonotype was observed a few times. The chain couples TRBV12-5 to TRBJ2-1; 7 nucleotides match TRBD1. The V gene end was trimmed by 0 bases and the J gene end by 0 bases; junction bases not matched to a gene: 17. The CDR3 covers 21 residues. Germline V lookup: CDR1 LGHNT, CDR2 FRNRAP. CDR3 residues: CASGLVIGQDTPSSSYNEQFF. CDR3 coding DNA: TGTGCTAGTGGTTTGGTAATAGGACAGGATACTCCATCTAGCTCCTACAATGAGCAGTTCTTC.

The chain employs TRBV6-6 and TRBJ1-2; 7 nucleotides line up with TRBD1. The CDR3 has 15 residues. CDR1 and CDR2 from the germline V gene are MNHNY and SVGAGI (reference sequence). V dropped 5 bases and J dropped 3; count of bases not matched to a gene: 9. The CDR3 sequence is CASSNPTGAYYGYTF. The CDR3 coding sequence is TGTGCCAGCAGTAATCCTACAGGGGCCTACTATGGCTACACCTTC.

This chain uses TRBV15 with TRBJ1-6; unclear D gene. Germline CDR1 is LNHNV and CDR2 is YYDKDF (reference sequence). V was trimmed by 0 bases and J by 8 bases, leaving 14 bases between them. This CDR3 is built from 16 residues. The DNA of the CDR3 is TGTGCCACCAGCAGAGATCTGGGAGGGCTGGATTCACCCCTCCACTTT. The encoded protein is CATSRDLGGLDSPLHF.

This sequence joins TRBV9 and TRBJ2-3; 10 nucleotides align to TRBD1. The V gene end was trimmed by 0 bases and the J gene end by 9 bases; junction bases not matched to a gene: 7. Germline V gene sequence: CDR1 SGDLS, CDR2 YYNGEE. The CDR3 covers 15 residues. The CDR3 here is CASSVGGTGDRTQYF. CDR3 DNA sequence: TGTGCCAGCAGCGTAGGCGGGACAGGGGATCGAACGCAGTATTTT.

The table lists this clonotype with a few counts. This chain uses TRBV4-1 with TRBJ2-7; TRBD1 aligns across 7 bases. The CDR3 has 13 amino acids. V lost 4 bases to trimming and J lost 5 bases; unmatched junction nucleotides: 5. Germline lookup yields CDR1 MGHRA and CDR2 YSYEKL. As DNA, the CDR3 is TGCGCCAGCAGCCTCATGACAGGGCACGAGCAGTACTTC. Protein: CASSLMTGHEQYF.

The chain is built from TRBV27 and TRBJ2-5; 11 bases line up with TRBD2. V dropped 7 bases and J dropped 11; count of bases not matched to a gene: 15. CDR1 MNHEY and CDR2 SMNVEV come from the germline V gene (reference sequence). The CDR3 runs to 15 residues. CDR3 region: CASTGRGTSGLEQYF. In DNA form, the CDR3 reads TGTGCCAGCACGGGGAGGGGGACTAGCGGCCTGGAGCAGTACTTC.

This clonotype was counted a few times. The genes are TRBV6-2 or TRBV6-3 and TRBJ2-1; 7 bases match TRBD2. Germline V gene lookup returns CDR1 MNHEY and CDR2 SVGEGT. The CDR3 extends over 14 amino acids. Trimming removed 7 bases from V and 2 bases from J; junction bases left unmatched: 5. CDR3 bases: TGTGCCAGCATTGGCGGGAGCCCCTACAATGAGCAGTTCTTC. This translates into CASIGGSPYNEQFF.

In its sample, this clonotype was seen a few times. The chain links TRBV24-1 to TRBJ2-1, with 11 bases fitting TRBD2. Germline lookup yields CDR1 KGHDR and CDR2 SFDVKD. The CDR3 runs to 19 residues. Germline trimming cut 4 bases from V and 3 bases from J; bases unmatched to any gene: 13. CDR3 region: CATSESKGGTSGIYNEQFF. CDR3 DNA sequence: TGTGCCACCAGTGAGTCAAAGGGTGGGACTAGCGGCATCTACAATGAGCAGTTCTTC.

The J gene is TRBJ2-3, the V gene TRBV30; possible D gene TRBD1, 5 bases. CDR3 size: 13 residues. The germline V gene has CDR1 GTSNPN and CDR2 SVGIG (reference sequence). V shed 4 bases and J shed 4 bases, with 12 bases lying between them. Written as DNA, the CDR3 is TGTGCCTGGACGACAGTTTTGGCAGATACGCAGTATTTT. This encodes CAWTTVLADTQYF.

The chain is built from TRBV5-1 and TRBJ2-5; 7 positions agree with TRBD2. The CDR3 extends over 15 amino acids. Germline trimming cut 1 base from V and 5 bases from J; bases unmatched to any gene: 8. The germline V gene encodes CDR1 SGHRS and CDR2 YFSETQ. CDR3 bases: TGCGCCAGCAGCTTGTCAACGGGGGGTGAGGAGACCCAGTACTTC. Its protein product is CASSLSTGGEETQYF. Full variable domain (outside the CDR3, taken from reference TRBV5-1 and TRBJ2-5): KAGVTQTPRYLIKTRGQQVTLSCSPISGHRSVSWYQQTPGQGLQFLFEYFSETQRNKGNFPGRFSGRQFSNSRSEMNVSTLELGDSALYLCASSLSTGGEETQYFGPGTRLLVL.

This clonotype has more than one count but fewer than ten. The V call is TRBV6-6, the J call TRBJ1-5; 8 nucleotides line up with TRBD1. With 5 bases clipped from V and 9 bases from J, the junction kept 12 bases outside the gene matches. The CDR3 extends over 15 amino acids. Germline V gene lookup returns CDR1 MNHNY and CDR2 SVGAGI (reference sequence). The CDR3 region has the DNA TGTGCCAGCAGTCCCCTGACAGGGGAAGGAGGGCCCCAGCATTTT. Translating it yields CASSPLTGEGGPQHF.

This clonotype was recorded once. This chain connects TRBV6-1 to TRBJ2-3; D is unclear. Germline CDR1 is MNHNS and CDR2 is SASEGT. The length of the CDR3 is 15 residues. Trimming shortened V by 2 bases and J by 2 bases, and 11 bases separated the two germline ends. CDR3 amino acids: CASSESTSYTDTQYF. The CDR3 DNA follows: TGTGCCAGCAGTGAATCGACCAGCTACACAGATACGCAGTATTTT.

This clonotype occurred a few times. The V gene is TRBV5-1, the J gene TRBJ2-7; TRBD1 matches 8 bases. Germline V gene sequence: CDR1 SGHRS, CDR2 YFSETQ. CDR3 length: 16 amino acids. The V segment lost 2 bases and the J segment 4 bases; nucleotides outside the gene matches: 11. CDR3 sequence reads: CASSFGSGQVSYEQYF. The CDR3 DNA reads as TGCGCCAGCAGCTTTGGGTCGGGACAGGTGTCTTACGAGCAGTACTTC.

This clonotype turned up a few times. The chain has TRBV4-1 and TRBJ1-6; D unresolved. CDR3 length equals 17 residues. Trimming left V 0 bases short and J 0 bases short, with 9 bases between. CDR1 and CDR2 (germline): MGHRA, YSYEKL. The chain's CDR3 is CASSQDPESSYNSPLHF. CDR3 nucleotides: TGCGCCAGCAGCCAAGATCCAGAGAGCTCCTATAATTCACCCCTCCACTTT.

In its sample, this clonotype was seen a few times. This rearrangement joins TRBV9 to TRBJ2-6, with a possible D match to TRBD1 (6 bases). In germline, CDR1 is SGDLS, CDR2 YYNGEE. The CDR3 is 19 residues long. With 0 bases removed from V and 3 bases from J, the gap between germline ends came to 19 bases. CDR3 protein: CASSVGTPGQGFGANVLTF. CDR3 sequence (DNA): TGTGCCAGCAGCGTAGGAACTCCGGGACAAGGGTTTGGGGCCAACGTCCTGACTTTC.

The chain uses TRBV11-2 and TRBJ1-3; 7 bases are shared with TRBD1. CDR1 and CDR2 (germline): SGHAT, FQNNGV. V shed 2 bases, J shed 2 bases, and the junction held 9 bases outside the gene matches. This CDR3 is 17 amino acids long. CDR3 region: CASSLRNEGAAGNTIYF. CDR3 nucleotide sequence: TGTGCCAGCAGCTTAAGAAATGAGGGGGCGGCTGGAAACACCATATATTTT.

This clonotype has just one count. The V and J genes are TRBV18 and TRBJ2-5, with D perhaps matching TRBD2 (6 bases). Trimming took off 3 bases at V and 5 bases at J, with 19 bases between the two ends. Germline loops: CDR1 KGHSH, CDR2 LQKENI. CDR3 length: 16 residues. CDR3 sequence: CASSPFGAGNTETQYF. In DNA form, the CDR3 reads TGTGCCAGCTCACCCTTTGGAGCGGGCAATACGGAGACCCAGTACTTC.

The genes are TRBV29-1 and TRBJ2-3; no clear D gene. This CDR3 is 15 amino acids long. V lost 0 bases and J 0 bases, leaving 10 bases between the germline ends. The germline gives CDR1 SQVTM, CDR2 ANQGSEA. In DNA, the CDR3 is TGCAGCGTTGAAGATCCCCGCACTAGCACAGATACGCAGTATTTT. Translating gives CSVEDPRTSTDTQYF.

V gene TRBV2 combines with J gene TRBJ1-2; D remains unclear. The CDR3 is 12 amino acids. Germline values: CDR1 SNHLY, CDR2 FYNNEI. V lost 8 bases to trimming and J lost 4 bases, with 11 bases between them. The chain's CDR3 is CASGLGGYGYTF. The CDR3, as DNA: TGTGCCAGCGGACTCGGCGGCTATGGCTACACCTTC.

CDR3 sequence reads: CASSTPGGITEAFF. The CDR3 DNA sequence: TGTGCCAGCAGCACACCGGGAGGGATCACTGAAGCTTTCTTT. This sequence joins TRBV11-2 and TRBJ1-1, with unresolved D. The CDR3 length is 14 residues. CDR1 is SGHAT and CDR2 is FQNNGV in the germline V gene. V dropped 5 bases and J dropped 4 bases, with 14 bases sitting between them.

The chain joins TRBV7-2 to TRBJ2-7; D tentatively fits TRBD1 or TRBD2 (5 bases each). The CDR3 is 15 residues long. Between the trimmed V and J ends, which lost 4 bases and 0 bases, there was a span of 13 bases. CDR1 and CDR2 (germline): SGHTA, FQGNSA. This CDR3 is CASSSDAGGSYEQYF. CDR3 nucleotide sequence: TGTGCCAGCAGCTCGGACGCTGGGGGCTCCTACGAGCAGTACTTC.

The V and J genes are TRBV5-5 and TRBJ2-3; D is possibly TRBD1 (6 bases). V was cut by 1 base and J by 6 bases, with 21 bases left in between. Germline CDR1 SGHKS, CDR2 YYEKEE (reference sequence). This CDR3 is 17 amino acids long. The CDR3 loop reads CASSLSPMTGTGDTQYF. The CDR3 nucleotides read TGTGCCAGCAGCTTGTCCCCGATGACAGGAACGGGGGATACGCAGTATTTT.

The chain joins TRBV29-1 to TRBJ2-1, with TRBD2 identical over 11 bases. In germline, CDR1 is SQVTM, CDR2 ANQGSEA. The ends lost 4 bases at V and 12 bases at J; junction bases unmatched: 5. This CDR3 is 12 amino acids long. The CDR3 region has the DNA TGCAGCGTTGGGCTAACTAGCGGGGGGCAGTTCTTC. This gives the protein CSVGLTSGGQFF.

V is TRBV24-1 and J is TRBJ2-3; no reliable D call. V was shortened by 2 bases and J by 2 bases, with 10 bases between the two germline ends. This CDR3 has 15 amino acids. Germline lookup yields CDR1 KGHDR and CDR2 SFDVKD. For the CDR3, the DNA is TGTGCCACCAGTGATTCTGAGCTAAACACAGATACGCAGTATTTT. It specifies CATSDSELNTDTQYF.

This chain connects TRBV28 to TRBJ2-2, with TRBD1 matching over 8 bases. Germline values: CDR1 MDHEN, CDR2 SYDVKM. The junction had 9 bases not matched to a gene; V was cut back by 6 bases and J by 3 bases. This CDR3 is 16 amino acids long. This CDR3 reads CASSSPGQEDTGELFF. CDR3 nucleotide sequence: TGTGCCAGCAGCAGCCCGGGACAGGAGGACACCGGGGAGCTGTTTTTT.

This CDR3 is CASRTISGDYGYTF. DNA of the CDR3: TGTGCCAGCAGGACGATTTCGGGGGACTATGGCTACACCTTC. This chain joins TRBV27 and TRBJ1-2; tentative D call: TRBD1 (5 bases). V lost 6 bases, J lost 3 bases, and 14 bases lay in between. CDR3 length equals 14 residues. Germline loops: CDR1 MNHEY, CDR2 SMNVEV (reference sequence).

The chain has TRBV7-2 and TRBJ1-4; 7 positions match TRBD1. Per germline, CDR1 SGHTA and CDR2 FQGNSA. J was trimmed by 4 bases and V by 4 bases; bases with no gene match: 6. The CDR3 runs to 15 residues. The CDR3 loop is CASSSTGLSNEKLFF. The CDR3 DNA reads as TGTGCCAGCAGCTCGACAGGGCTCAGTAATGAAAAACTGTTTTTT. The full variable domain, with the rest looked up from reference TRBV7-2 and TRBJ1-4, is GAGVSQSPSNKVTEKGKDVELRCDPISGHTALYWYRQSLGQGLEFLIYFQGNSAPDKSGLPSDRFSAERTGGSVSTLTIQRTQQEDSAVYLCASSSTGLSNEKLFFGSGTQLSVL.

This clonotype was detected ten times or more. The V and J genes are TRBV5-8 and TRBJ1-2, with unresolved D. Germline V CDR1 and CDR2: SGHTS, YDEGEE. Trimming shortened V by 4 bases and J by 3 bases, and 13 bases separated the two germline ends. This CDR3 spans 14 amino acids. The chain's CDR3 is CASSLRGVDYGYTF. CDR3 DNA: TGTGCCAGCAGCCTCCGGGGTGTGGACTATGGCTACACCTTC.